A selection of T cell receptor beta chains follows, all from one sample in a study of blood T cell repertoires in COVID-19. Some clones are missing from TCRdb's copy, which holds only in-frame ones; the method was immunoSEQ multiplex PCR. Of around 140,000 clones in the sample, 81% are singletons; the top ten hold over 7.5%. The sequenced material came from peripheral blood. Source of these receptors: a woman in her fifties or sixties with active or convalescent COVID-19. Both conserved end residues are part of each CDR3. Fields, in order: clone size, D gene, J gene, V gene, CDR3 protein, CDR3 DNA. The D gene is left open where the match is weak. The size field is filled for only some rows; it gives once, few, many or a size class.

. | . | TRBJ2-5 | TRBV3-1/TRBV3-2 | CASSRDSGTRGVETQYF | TGTGCCAGCAGCCGCGATTCCGGGACCCGCGGGGTGGAGACCCAGTACTTC
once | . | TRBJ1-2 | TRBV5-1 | CASSLGLASNYGYTF | TGCGCCAGCAGCTTGGGACTTGCTTCTAACTATGGCTACACCTTC
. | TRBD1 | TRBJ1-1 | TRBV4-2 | CASSQPGQGNTEAFF | TGTGCCAGCAGCCAACCGGGACAGGGGAACACTGAAGCTTTCTTT
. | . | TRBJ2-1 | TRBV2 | CASSDGLRHYNEQFF | TGTGCCAGCAGTGATGGGCTGAGACACTACAATGAGCAGTTCTTC
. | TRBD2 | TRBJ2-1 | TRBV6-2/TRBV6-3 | CASSYSRVSGNEQFF | TGTGCCAGCAGTTACTCGAGGGTTAGCGGGAATGAGCAGTTCTTC
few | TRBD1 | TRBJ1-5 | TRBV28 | CASSYAGQGSTGNQPQHF | TGTGCCAGCAGCTACGCGGGACAGGGGTCTACGGGCAATCAGCCCCAGCATTTT
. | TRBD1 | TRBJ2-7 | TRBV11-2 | CASALRQGSGEQYF | TGTGCCAGCGCGTTAAGACAGGGGTCGGGTGAGCAGTACTTC
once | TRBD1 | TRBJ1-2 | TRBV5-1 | CASSLAGTGVDGYTF | TGCGCCAGCAGCTTGGCCGGGACAGGGGTAGATGGCTACACCTTC
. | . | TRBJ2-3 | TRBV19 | CASTPSFAVPSTDTQYF | TGTGCCAGTACCCCAAGTTTCGCGGTTCCTAGCACAGATACGCAGTATTTT
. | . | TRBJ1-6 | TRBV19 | CASSIEAVRAFSNSPLHF | TGTGCCAGTAGTATTGAGGCAGTTCGCGCTTTTTCCAATTCACCCCTCCACTTT
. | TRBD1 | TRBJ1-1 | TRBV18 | CASSPGQGATEAFF | TGTGCCAGCTCGCCCGGACAGGGAGCCACTGAAGCTTTCTTT
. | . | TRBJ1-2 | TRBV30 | CATLAVGGYTF | TGTGCCACCCTAGCAGTAGGCGGCTACACCTTC
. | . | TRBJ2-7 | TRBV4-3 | CASSQDHGVFYEQYF | TGCGCCAGCAGCCAGGATCACGGGGTTTTCTACGAGCAGTACTTC
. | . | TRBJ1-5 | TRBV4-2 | CASSQERYSGPQHF | TGTGCCAGCAGCCAAGAACGATACTCGGGGCCCCAGCATTTT
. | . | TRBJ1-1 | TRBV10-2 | CASSYQTGNTEAFF | TGCGCCAGCAGTTACCAGACAGGGAACACTGAAGCTTTCTTT
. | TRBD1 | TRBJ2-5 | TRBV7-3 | CASSRLGTGGGGTQYF | TGTGCCAGCAGCCGACTGGGGACAGGGGGCGGTGGGACCCAGTACTTC
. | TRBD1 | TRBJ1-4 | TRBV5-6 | CASSSTGTGREKLFF | TGTGCCAGCAGCTCCACCGGGACAGGGAGAGAAAAACTGTTTTTT
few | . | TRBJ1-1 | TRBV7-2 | CASSVLNVNTEAFF | TGTGCCAGCAGCGTCCTAAACGTGAACACTGAAGCTTTCTTT
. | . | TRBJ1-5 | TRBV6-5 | CASSYADGAQHF | TGTGCCAGCAGTTACGCGGACGGGGCCCAGCATTTT